A selection of T cell receptor beta chains follows, all from one sample in a study of shared clonotypes between healthy human individuals. Produced via immunoSEQ multiplex PCR; TCRdb's table is partial and in-frame only. The sample shows 2 million to 3 million clones, just over 90% of them seen only once. Sequencing input: naive CD4+ T cells sorted from blood. The receptor source for this set is a man between 18 and 35 years old in good health. Both conserved end residues are part of each CDR3. The D gene is left open where the match is weak. Where a row states a size, it is once, few, many or the class of an expanded clone; other rows omit it.

.	TRBV11-2	.	TRBJ2-7	CASSLDASEVLYEQYF
.	TRBV5-5	.	TRBJ1-5	CASSPTWGADQPQHF
.	TRBV6-1	TRBD2	TRBJ2-5	CATRRGSGSETQYF
once	TRBV10-3	.	TRBJ1-4	CAISESGGANEKLFF
.	TRBV5-1	.	TRBJ1-5	CASSLGTGDKRPQHF
once	TRBV4-3	.	TRBJ1-2	CASSQGGGTRPYTF
few	TRBV29-1	.	TRBJ1-1	CSAEREGTEAFF
.	TRBV27	.	TRBJ1-6	CASSFDRNNSPLHF
once	TRBV6-5	.	TRBJ2-2	CASSYAAGNTGELFF
once	TRBV13	.	TRBJ1-3	CASSLGPGRVGNTIYF
once	TRBV6-5	TRBD2	.	CASSYKAGRLYEQYF
.	TRBV5-1	.	TRBJ1-1	CASGEGSKNTEAFF
few	TRBV10-1	.	TRBJ2-7	CASSESSTRGQYF
.	TRBV7-2	TRBD2	TRBJ2-3	CASSAQGTSGGADTQYF
.	TRBV19	.	TRBJ2-5	CASSIASSWGEQETQYF
.	TRBV28	.	TRBJ1-1	CASSLSARASAFF
.	TRBV19	.	TRBJ1-2	CASSIYRVDGYTF
.	TRBV7-6	TRBD1	TRBJ2-3	CASRAGNRGSTTDTQYF
.	TRBV2	TRBD2	TRBJ2-1	CASSEEVAGFGGEQFF
.	TRBV6-6	TRBD1	TRBJ2-7	CASSYGTGVYEQYF
few	TRBV15	.	TRBJ1-1	CATSNDINTEAFF
.	TRBV5-6	.	TRBJ1-6	CASSPGTSYNSPLHF
.	TRBV7-2	.	TRBJ1-1	CASSLGQVTEAFF
.	TRBV7-8	.	TRBJ1-1	CASSSGTVPTEAFF
once	TRBV5-1	TRBD1	TRBJ2-4	CASSSPGQGDIQYF
.	TRBV19	TRBD1	TRBJ2-1	CASSIATGGVDNEQFF
.	TRBV25-1	TRBD1	TRBJ1-1	CASSGTGANTEAFF
.	TRBV6-1	.	TRBJ2-5	CASSERETQYF
.	TRBV28	TRBD1	TRBJ1-1	CASIGPTGEAFF
.	TRBV19	.	TRBJ1-6	CASSIEFTSPLHF
.	TRBV19	TRBD1	TRBJ2-5	CASSSGQGGGRQPGETQYF
.	TRBV4-1	TRBD1	TRBJ1-4	CASSQDRTGSNEKLFF
.	TRBV6-5	.	TRBJ2-7	CASSPGQFYEQYF
.	TRBV7-2	.	TRBJ2-1	CASSPGTYNEQFF
.	TRBV23-1	TRBD2	TRBJ2-1	CASSRRRIGASGRNEQFF
.	TRBV10-3	TRBD2	TRBJ2-1	CAISEDAGGHNEQFF
once	TRBV11-3	TRBD2	TRBJ2-1	CASSLDPGPSGALFF
.	TRBV28	TRBD1	TRBJ1-6	CASRLHTQGSSYNSPLHF
once	TRBV5-1	.	TRBJ2-7	CASSLDGGSSYEQYF
.	TRBV6-6	.	TRBJ1-4	CASRSSQGGTNEKLFF
.	TRBV29-1	.	TRBJ2-2	CSVGRQGGTGELFF
.	TRBV7-2	TRBD2	TRBJ2-7	CASSFYSGRYNEQYF
.	TRBV7-2	TRBD2	TRBJ2-2	CASSPGGSGFAGELFF
.	TRBV7-8	.	TRBJ1-5	CASSLAFSSGPSNQPQHF
once	TRBV11-1	.	TRBJ2-7	CASSPETVSYEQYF
.	TRBV12-5	.	TRBJ2-3	CASGLDRSSTDTQYF
.	TRBV28	TRBD2	TRBJ2-3	CASRISGGLKDTQYF
.	TRBV25-1	.	TRBJ2-1	CASSEPGMGHNEQFF
.	TRBV5-1	.	TRBJ2-2	CASSLGSMNTGELFF
.	TRBV7-2	.	TRBJ2-5	CASSHQGAPQETQYF
.	TRBV5-8	TRBD1	TRBJ1-6	CASPGQAYNSPLHF